One and the same sample provided the 10 T cell receptor beta chains below, sequenced in a study of lymphopenia after photon versus proton radiotherapy. The protocol was immunoSEQ multiplex PCR, while the TCRdb copy is restricted to in-frame clones and leaves out a portion. The profile covers 50,000 to 75,000 clones, with around 86% appearing a single time and approximately 2.4% taken by the ten largest. Material: peripheral blood, obtained from a patient treated with photon-based radiotherapy. The receptors come from a man in his forties or fifties with gastric cancer.

The rearrangement uses TRBV5-1 and TRBJ2-7, with a weak D call TRBD2 (5 bases). CDR3 length: 13 amino acids. Between the trimmed V and J ends, which lost 2 bases and 0 bases, there was a span of 6 bases. Germline assignment: CDR1 SGHRS and CDR2 YFSETQ. CDR3 bases: TGCGCCAGCAGCTTACTAGTCTCCTACGAGCAGTACTTC. Translating it yields CASSLLVSYEQYF.

The J gene is TRBJ1-1, the V gene TRBV30, with TRBD1 matching 10 bases. This CDR3 region has 13 residues. V gave up 2 bases and J gave up 4 bases; unmatched junction bases: 1. Germline V lookup: CDR1 GTSNPN, CDR2 SVGIG (reference sequence). CDR3 region: CAWSRTGGTEAFF. The DNA of the CDR3 is TGTGCCTGGAGTCGGACAGGGGGCACTGAAGCTTTCTTT.

The V and J genes are TRBV7-2 and TRBJ2-5, with 8 bases that match TRBD1. The germline CDR1 and CDR2 sequences are SGHTA and FQGNSA. Trimming removed 1 base from V and 6 bases from J; junction bases left unmatched: 4. The CDR3 is 14 amino acids. The CDR3 DNA reads as TGTGCCAGCAGCTTAGGGGCAGGGGGCCAGACCCAGTACTTC. It is translated as CASSLGAGGQTQYF. The complete variable domain, with remaining parts taken from reference TRBV7-2 and TRBJ2-5, reads GAGVSQSPSNKVTEKGKDVELRCDPISGHTALYWYRQSLGQGLEFLIYFQGNSAPDKSGLPSDRFSAERTGGSVSTLTIQRTQQEDSAVYLCASSLGAGGQTQYFGPGTRLLVL.

The chain couples TRBV10-2 to TRBJ1-5; D possibly corresponds to TRBD1 (5 bases). CDR3 length: 15 amino acids. The germline V and J ends were trimmed by 0 bases and 1 base, with 7 bases remaining between them. Germline CDR1 and CDR2: WSHSY and SAAADI. The CDR3 loop is CASSESPGSNQPQHF. The CDR3 DNA follows: TGCGCCAGCAGTGAGTCGCCAGGGAGCAATCAGCCCCAGCATTTT.

Only a few counts were recorded for this clone. V is TRBV27 and J is TRBJ1-2, with D perhaps TRBD1 (5 bases). CDR3 length: 14 residues. Trimming shortened V by 6 bases and J by 2 bases, and 13 bases separated the two germline ends. Germline V lookup: CDR1 MNHEY, CDR2 SMNVEV (reference sequence). The CDR3 protein is CASSLRRGNYGYTF. Written as DNA, the CDR3 is TGTGCCAGCAGCCTAAGGCGGGGGAACTATGGCTACACCTTC.

This chain connects TRBV12-5 to TRBJ1-4, with D perhaps TRBD1 (6 bases). This CDR3 spans 16 amino acids. From germline, CDR1 is LGHNT and CDR2 FRNRAP. Trimming shortened V by 4 bases and J by 7 bases, and 19 bases separated the two germline ends. CDR3 DNA: TGTGCTAGTGGTTCCTCACCCGGGGGCGTAGGTGAAAAACTGTTTTTT. As protein: CASGSSPGGVGEKLFF.

This clone was observed once. J is TRBJ2-7 and V is TRBV7-9, with D perhaps matching TRBD1 (6 bases). The CDR3 sequence is 13 residues long. V dropped 1 base and J dropped 7 bases, with 11 bases sitting between them. Germline lookup yields CDR1 SEHNR and CDR2 FQNEAQ (reference sequence). CDR3 DNA sequence: TGTGCCAGCAGCTTAGTAGGCAGGGGTGAGCAGTACTTC. Its translation: CASSLVGRGEQYF.

The genes are TRBV7-3 and TRBJ1-5, with D unclear. Germline V gene sequence: CDR1 SGHTA, CDR2 FQGTGA. With 5 bases removed from V and 10 bases from J, the gap between germline ends came to 15 bases. The CDR3 has 13 amino acids. CDR3 in DNA: TGTGCCAGCAGCCCCGACGTTGGGTCCCCCCAGCATTTT. It yields the protein CASSPDVGSPQHF.

The chain uses TRBV15 and TRBJ2-5, with 11 bases identical to TRBD1. Trimming removed 9 bases from V and 2 bases from J; junction bases left unmatched: 5. CDR3 length equals 14 residues. In germline, CDR1 is LNHNV, CDR2 YYDKDF (reference sequence). CDR3 residues: CATWTGGHQETQYF. The CDR3 bases are TGTGCCACGTGGACAGGGGGCCATCAAGAGACCCAGTACTTC.

The chain is built from TRBV13 and TRBJ2-3; D possibly corresponds to TRBD1 (5 bases). Trimming removed 2 bases at V and 1 base at J, with 19 bases between. Looked up from germline, CDR1 is PRHDT and CDR2 is FYEKMQ (reference sequence). The CDR3 totals 18 residues. CDR3 DNA sequence: TGTGCCAGCAGCTTAAGGGGTGCTCCTGGGGTTGGCACAGATACGCAGTATTTT. Its translation: CASSLRGAPGVGTDTQYF.